Each of the 26 T cell receptor beta chains below was sequenced from the same sample in a study of T cell responses to AZD1222 COVID-19 vaccine. Sequenced by immunoSEQ multiplex PCR; TCRdb stores in-frame clones only, minus some. Of 200,000 or so clones listed, more than 85% are singletons. The material sequenced was peripheral blood, taken on day 0 of MenACWY control vaccination. These receptors were obtained from an adult in good health.

V and J are TRBV3-1 (or the pseudogene TRBV3-2) and TRBJ2-5; possibly TRBD2 for D (7 bases). Germline V gene data show CDR1 as LGHDT and CDR2 as YNNKEL (reference sequence). The germline V and J ends were trimmed by 4 bases and 3 bases, with 15 bases remaining between them. The CDR3 is 15 amino acids. The CDR3 nucleotides are TGTGCCAGCAGCCGCAAAGGGGGGGCGAAAGAGACCCAGTACTTC. This codes for CASSRKGGAKETQYF.

The chain joins TRBV3-1 (or the pseudogene TRBV3-2) to TRBJ1-6; maybe TRBD1 (6 bases). Germline CDR1 reads LGHDT; CDR2 reads YNNKEL (reference sequence). This CDR3 is built from 15 residues. Deletions cut 4 bases from V and 3 bases from J, with 10 bases between. As DNA, the CDR3 is TGTGCCAGCAGCCTTAAAGGGGGCTATAATTCACCCCTCCACTTT. Protein: CASSLKGGYNSPLHF.

V usage is TRBV19 and J usage is TRBJ2-3; D perhaps matches TRBD1 (5 bases). The CDR3 runs to 13 residues. Trimming took 5 bases from V and 4 from J, leaving 10 bases between them. Looked up from germline, CDR1 is LNHDA and CDR2 is SQIVND (reference sequence). CDR3 residues: CASSVQGSDTQYF. In DNA form, the CDR3 reads TGTGCCAGTAGTGTGCAGGGATCAGATACGCAGTATTTT. The whole variable domain, remainder taken from reference TRBV19 and TRBJ2-3, is DGGITQSPKYLFRKEGQNVTLSCEQNLNHDAMYWYRQDPGQGLRLIYYSQIVNDFQKGDIAEGYSVSREKKESFPLTVTSAQKNPTAFYLCASSVQGSDTQYFGPGTRLTVL.

The chain couples TRBV5-4 to TRBJ1-6; 7 bases map to TRBD1. The V gene's germline CDR1 is SGHNT and CDR2 YYREEE (reference sequence). With 4 bases clipped from V and 9 bases from J, the junction kept 7 bases outside the gene matches. The CDR3 has 14 residues. Written as DNA, the CDR3 is TGTGCCAGCAGCCTCGACAGGGCGCGTTCACCCCTCCACTTT. Translating gives CASSLDRARSPLHF.

The V gene is TRBV6-5, the J gene TRBJ1-3; tentative D call: TRBD1 (5 bases). This CDR3 is 12 amino acids long. The V and J ends lost 7 bases and 4 bases respectively, with 8 bases between them. Germline lookup yields CDR1 MNHEY and CDR2 SVGAGI. CDR3 residues: CASNPGGNTIYF. The CDR3, as DNA: TGTGCCAGCAACCCAGGGGGAAACACCATATATTTT.

V gene TRBV30 combines with J gene TRBJ2-3; 11 bases line up with TRBD2. The trim removed 1 base at V and 6 bases at J, leaving 15 bases unmatched. From germline, CDR1 is GTSNPN and CDR2 SVGIG (reference sequence). This CDR3 region has 18 residues. CDR3 residues: CAWSGLSLAGGLSDTQYF. The CDR3 bases are TGTGCCTGGAGTGGCCTCAGCTTAGCGGGGGGGCTTTCTGATACGCAGTATTTT.

A note on this clone: Other DNA sequences in this sample translate to the same CDR3. The chain recombines TRBV2 with TRBJ1-5; TRBD1 aligns across 8 bases. Germline-derived CDR1 and CDR2 are SNHLY and FYNNEI. This CDR3 is built from 14 residues. After removal of 6 bases from V and 4 bases from J, the junction contained 5 bases not matched to a gene. CDR3 loop: CASSGQGGNQPQHF. The CDR3 coding sequence is TGTGCCAGCAGCGGACAGGGAGGAAATCAGCCCCAGCATTTT. The entire variable domain, with the rest obtained from reference TRBV2 and TRBJ1-5, is as follows: EPEVTQTPSHQVTQMGQEVILRCVPISNHLYFYWYRQILGQKVEFLVSFYNNEISEKSEIFDDQFSVERPDGSNFTLKIRSTKLEDSAMYFCASSGQGGNQPQHFGDGTRLSIL.

The CDR3 reads CASSLPSGTGNTIYF. In nucleotides, the CDR3 is TGTGCCAGCAGCTTACCATCAGGGACTGGAAACACCATATATTTT. The chain has TRBV7-2 and TRBJ1-3; possibly TRBD1 for D (5 bases). Germline lookup yields CDR1 SGHTA and CDR2 FQGNSA. Deletions cut 2 bases from V and 2 bases from J, with 10 bases between. The CDR3 runs to 15 residues.

CDR3 loop: CASSFIPQNRAGQPQHF. The CDR3 DNA reads as TGTGCCAGCAGCTTCATCCCCCAAAACAGGGCTGGCCAGCCCCAGCATTTT. The chain joins TRBV5-5 to TRBJ1-5; maybe TRBD1 (6 bases). From germline, CDR1 is SGHKS and CDR2 YYEKEE (reference sequence). V lost 2 bases and J lost 7, with 22 bases in between. There are 17 residues in the CDR3.

The gene calls are TRBV19 and TRBJ1-6; D not certain. CDR3 length: 15 residues. V was trimmed by 7 bases and J by 5 bases, leaving 15 bases between them. Per the germline V gene, CDR1 is LNHDA and CDR2 is SQIVND (reference sequence). CDR3 sequence reads: CASTSAGLHNSPLHF. The DNA for the CDR3 is TGTGCCAGTACTTCAGCAGGACTGCATAATTCACCCCTCCACTTT.

This chain uses TRBV7-2 with TRBJ2-2; a possible D gene is TRBD1 (6 bases). Trimming shortened V by 5 bases and J by 4 bases, and 14 bases separated the two germline ends. This CDR3 is built from 15 residues. Looked up from germline, CDR1 is SGHTA and CDR2 is FQGNSA. The chain's CDR3 is CASSPQGYSTGELFF. CDR3 nucleotides: TGTGCCAGCAGCCCCCAGGGGTATAGCACCGGGGAGCTGTTTTTT.

The rearrangement uses TRBV5-5 and TRBJ1-2; 7 bases map to TRBD1. Germline V gene sequence: CDR1 SGHKS, CDR2 YYEKEE (reference sequence). The CDR3 runs 13 residues. With 4 bases clipped from V and 4 bases from J, the junction kept 4 bases outside the gene matches. CDR3 sequence: CASSPGDSYGYTF. In nucleotides, the CDR3 is TGTGCCAGCAGCCCCGGGGACAGCTATGGCTACACCTTC.

J is TRBJ2-3 and V is TRBV28; D gene uncertain. The CDR3 is 11 residues long. The ends were cut back, 6 bases at V and 7 bases at J, with 8 bases in the middle. Germline assignment: CDR1 MDHEN and CDR2 SYDVKM. CDR3 residues: CASRLENTQYF. In DNA, the CDR3 is TGTGCCAGCAGGCTCGAGAATACGCAGTATTTT.

V is TRBV5-5 and J is TRBJ1-2; D uncertain. The CDR3 is made up of 15 amino acids. Germline lookup yields CDR1 SGHKS and CDR2 YYEKEE (reference sequence). V lost 6 bases and J lost 0, with 15 bases in between. The CDR3 region is CASIRFGRANYGYTF. As DNA, the CDR3 is TGTGCCAGCATCCGATTTGGTCGTGCTAACTATGGCTACACCTTC.

J is TRBJ2-1 and V is TRBV2, with 9 bases matching TRBD1. There are 13 residues in the CDR3. Germline-derived CDR1 and CDR2 are SNHLY and FYNNEI. Trimming took 6 bases from V and 8 from J; bases not matched to a gene: 5. In nucleotides, the CDR3 is TGTGCCAGCAGGACCGGACAGGGGCATGAGCAGTTCTTC. Residues: CASRTGQGHEQFF.

In its sample, this clone was seen a few times. This rearrangement joins TRBV13 to TRBJ1-6; D possibly corresponds to TRBD1 (6 bases). The CDR3 length is 14 residues. Trimming left V 1 base short and J 10 bases short, with 11 bases between. Germline CDR1 PRHDT, CDR2 FYEKMQ (reference sequence). CDR3 coding DNA: TGTGCCAGCAGCTTAGACAGGGTAGGGTCACCCCTCCACTTT. This encodes CASSLDRVGSPLHF. Together with reference TRBV13 and TRBJ1-6, the CDR3 gives the full variable domain: AAGVIQSPRHLIKEKRETATLKCYPIPRHDTVYWYQQGPGQDPQFLISFYEKMQSDKGSIPDRFSAQQFSDYHSELNMSSLELGDSALYFCASSLDRVGSPLHFGNGTRLTVT.

This chain connects TRBV10-2 to TRBJ1-2; 10 bases are a match to TRBD1. J lost 3 bases, V lost 2 bases, and 3 bases had no gene match. The CDR3 length is 15 residues. Germline CDR1 WSHSY, CDR2 SAAADI. The CDR3 nucleotides read TGCGCCAGCAGTGAGGGACAGGGGGGACACTATGGCTACACCTTC. Translated: CASSEGQGGHYGYTF.

The V call is TRBV3-1 (or the pseudogene TRBV3-2), the J call TRBJ1-1, with D perhaps matching TRBD1 (5 bases). The CDR3 is 13 residues long. Per germline, CDR1 LGHDT and CDR2 YNNKEL (reference sequence). Trimming shortened V by 4 bases and J by 2 bases, and 8 bases separated the two germline ends. The CDR3 is CASSRDGNTEAFF. The CDR3 coding sequence is TGTGCCAGCAGCCGGGACGGAAACACTGAAGCTTTCTTT.

The chain uses TRBV18 and TRBJ2-7; D might be TRBD2 (7 bases). The CDR3 is 13 amino acids. V dropped 3 bases and J dropped 7 bases, with 13 bases sitting between them. Germline V gene lookup returns CDR1 KGHSH and CDR2 LQKENI. The CDR3 region is CASSPGGAWEQYF. Written as DNA, the CDR3 is TGTGCCAGCTCACCGGGGGGGGCGTGGGAGCAGTACTTC.

The gene calls are TRBV18 and TRBJ1-2, with 10 bases lining up with TRBD1. Losses at the gene ends were 8 bases for V and 2 bases for J; bases not matched to a gene: 8. This CDR3 has 15 amino acids. CDR1 is KGHSH and CDR2 is LQKENI in the germline V gene. The CDR3 nucleotides read TGTGCCAGCCAGCCCCGGGACAGGGGAAACTATGGCTACACCTTC. Its translation: CASQPRDRGNYGYTF.

The chain joins TRBV28 to TRBJ2-5, with D unclear. V gave up 7 bases and J gave up 1 base, with 7 bases separating them. The V gene's germline CDR1 is MDHEN and CDR2 SYDVKM. This CDR3 has 12 amino acids. CDR3 loop: CASTTTQETQYF. CDR3 coding DNA: TGTGCCAGCACCACAACCCAAGAGACCCAGTACTTC. Supplemented by reference TRBV28 and TRBJ2-5, the full variable domain reads DVKVTQSSRYLVKRTGEKVFLECVQDMDHENMFWYRQDPGLGLRLIYFSYDVKMKEKGDIPEGYSVSREKKERFSLILESASTNQTSMYLCASTTTQETQYFGPGTRLLVL.

This clone was detected only a few times. The rearrangement links TRBV2 to TRBJ1-5; tentatively, D is TRBD1 (5 bases). Germline CDR1 SNHLY, CDR2 FYNNEI. This CDR3 is built from 16 residues. Trimming pared 6 bases from V and 2 bases from J, leaving 17 bases between. The CDR3: CASRAVRGRGNQPQHF. In nucleotides, the CDR3 is TGTGCCAGCAGAGCGGTCCGGGGACGCGGCAATCAGCCCCAGCATTTT.

This clone appeared a single time. The rearrangement uses TRBV9 and TRBJ2-1; D is uncertain. Trimming took off 0 bases at V and 4 bases at J, with 5 bases between the two ends. Germline V gene sequence: CDR1 SGDLS, CDR2 YYNGEE. This CDR3 is 13 amino acids long. The CDR3 DNA is TGTGCCAGCAGCGTAGAACCTTACAATGAGCAGTTCTTC. Its protein product is CASSVEPYNEQFF.

CDR3 coding DNA: TGTGCCAGCAGCCCCCGCCGGGACCGGGCACCCCTCCACTTT. It is translated as CASSPRRDRAPLHF. The chain carries TRBV7-2 and TRBJ1-6; possibly TRBD1 for D (5 bases). CDR1 SGHTA and CDR2 FQGNSA come from the germline V gene. V lost 5 bases and J 11 bases, leaving 16 bases between the germline ends. The CDR3 has 14 amino acids.

The rearrangement joins TRBV18 to TRBJ1-2; D remains unclear. Germline loops: CDR1 KGHSH, CDR2 LQKENI. V was pared by 0 bases and J by 8 bases, with 7 bases between. This CDR3 is built from 12 residues. CDR3 region: CASSPPVRGYTF. The DNA for the CDR3 is TGTGCCAGCTCACCACCGGTTCGGGGCTACACCTTC.

The V call is TRBV11-1, the J call TRBJ1-6; 7 bases align to TRBD1. Looked up from germline, CDR1 is SGHAT and CDR2 is FQDESV (reference sequence). The CDR3 has 14 amino acids. J was trimmed by 7 bases and V by 4 bases; bases with no gene match: 4. The CDR3 region is CASSYGTVNSPLHF. For the CDR3, the DNA is TGTGCCAGCAGCTACGGGACAGTAAATTCACCCCTCCACTTT.